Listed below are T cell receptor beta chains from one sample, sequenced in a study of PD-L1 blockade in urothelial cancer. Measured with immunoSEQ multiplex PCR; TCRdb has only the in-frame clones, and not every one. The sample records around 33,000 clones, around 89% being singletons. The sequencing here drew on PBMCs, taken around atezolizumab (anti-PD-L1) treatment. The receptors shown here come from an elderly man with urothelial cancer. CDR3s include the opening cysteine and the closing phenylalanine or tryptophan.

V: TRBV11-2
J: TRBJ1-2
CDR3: CASSQNMGASYGYTF

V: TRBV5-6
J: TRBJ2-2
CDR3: CASSSRLAGRTGELFF

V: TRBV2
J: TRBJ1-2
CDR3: CASSRKPGQTYGYTF

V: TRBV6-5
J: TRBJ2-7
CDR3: CASSYGTAAYEQYF

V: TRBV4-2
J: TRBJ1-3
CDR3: CASSQGGQGESGNTIYF

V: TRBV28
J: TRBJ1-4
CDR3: CASSLLSRFNEKLFF

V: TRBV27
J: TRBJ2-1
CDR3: CASRLIMGRRYNEQFF

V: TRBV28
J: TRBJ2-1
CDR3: CASSLTGPAVREQFF

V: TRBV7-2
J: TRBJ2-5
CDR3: CASSLEFGGGQETQYF

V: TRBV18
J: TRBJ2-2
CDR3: CASSSLAGGELFF

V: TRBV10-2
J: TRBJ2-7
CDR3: CASRTEDSSYEQYF

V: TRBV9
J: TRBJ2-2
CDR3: CASSVAGGPNTGELFF

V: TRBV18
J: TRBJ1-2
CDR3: CASSSRADRLDGYTF

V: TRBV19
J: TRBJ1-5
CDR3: CASSMTGSSGNQPQHF

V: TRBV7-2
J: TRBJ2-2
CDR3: CASSLRGGAGGELFF

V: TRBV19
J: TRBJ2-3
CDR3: CASSMSLSLAGALLDTQYF

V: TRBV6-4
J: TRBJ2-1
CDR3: CASSGTSGRRVFF

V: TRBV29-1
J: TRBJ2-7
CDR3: CSVAAGGHSYEQYF

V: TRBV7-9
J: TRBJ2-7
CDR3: CASSPGHGTFYEQYF

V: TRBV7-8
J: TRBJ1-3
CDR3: CASSLALARSGNTIYF

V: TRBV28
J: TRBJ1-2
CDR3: CASNGGQYYGYTF

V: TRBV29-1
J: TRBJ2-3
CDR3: CSGRQGASDTQYF

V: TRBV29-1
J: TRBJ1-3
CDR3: CSVAISGGAGNTIYF